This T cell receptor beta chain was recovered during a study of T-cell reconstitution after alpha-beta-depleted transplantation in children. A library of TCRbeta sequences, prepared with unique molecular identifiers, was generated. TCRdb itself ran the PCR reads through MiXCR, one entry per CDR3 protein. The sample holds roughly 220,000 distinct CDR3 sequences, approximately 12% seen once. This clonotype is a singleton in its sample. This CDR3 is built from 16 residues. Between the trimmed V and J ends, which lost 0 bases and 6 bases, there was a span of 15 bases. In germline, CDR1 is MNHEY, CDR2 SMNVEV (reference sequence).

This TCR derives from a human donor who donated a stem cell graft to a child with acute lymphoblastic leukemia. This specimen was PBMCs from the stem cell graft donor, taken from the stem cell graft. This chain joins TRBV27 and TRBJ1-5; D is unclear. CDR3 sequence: CASSLSAGPPGQPQHF. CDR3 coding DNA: TGTGCCAGCAGTTTATCAGCGGGTCCGCCTGGTCAGCCCCAGCATTTT.